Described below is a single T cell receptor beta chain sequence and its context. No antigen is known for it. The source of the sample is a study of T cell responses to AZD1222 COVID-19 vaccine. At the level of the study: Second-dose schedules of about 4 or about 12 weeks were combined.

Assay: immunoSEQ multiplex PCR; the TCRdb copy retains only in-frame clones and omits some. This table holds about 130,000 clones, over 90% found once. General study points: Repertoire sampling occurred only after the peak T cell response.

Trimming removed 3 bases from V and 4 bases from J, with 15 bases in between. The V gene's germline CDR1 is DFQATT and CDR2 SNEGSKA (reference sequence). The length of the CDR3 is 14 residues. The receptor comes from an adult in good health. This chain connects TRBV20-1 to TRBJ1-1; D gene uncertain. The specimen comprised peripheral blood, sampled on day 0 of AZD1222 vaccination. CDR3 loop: CSASLLLGSTEAFF. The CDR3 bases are TGCAGTGCTAGTCTCCTCTTGGGTTCCACTGAAGCTTTCTTT.